Below, 27 T cell receptor beta chains from the same sample are listed, as sequenced in a study of CD8 T cell repertoires and HIV-1 epitope variants. The method was immunoSEQ multiplex PCR; TCRdb's version includes in-frame clones alone and lacks a portion of them. The sample records about 4,800 clones, approximately 72% being singletons. Their antigens are not known. The source material was cultured CD8+ T cells derived from PBMCs. These receptors all come from a male donor with HIV.

This chain links TRBV7-3 with TRBJ1-1; the match to TRBD1 covers 11 bases. V gave up 5 bases and J gave up 1 base; unmatched junction bases: 3. The CDR3 sequence is 15 residues long. The germline CDR1 and CDR2 sequences are SGHTA and FQGTGA. CDR3: CASSLGTGGNTEAFF. The CDR3 DNA reads TGTGCCAGCAGCCTCGGGACAGGGGGGAACACTGAAGCTTTCTTT. Full variable domain (remainder filled in from reference TRBV7-3 and TRBJ1-1): GAGVSQTPSNKVTEKGKYVELRCDPISGHTALYWYRQSLGQGPEFLIYFQGTGAADDSGLPNDRFFAVRPEGSVSTLKIQRTERGDSAVYLCASSLGTGGNTEAFFGQGTRLTVV.

This clone has just a few counts. The rearrangement uses TRBV28 and TRBJ2-1; D is undetermined. The CDR3 spans 14 residues. Germline CDR1 reads MDHEN; CDR2 reads SYDVKM. The V and J ends lost 1 base and 5 bases respectively, with 9 bases between them. The CDR3 DNA reads as TGTGCCAGCAGTTTATTTGGACCCAACAATGAGCAGTTCTTC. Translation: CASSLFGPNNEQFF.

J is TRBJ2-7 and V is TRBV10-3, with D possibly TRBD2 on 6 matching bases. This CDR3 region has 15 residues. V lost 0 bases, J lost 4 bases, and 13 bases lay in between. Per germline, CDR1 ENHRY and CDR2 SYGVKD. The CDR3 loop is CAISESEGSGYEQYF. DNA of the CDR3: TGTGCCATCAGTGAGTCGGAGGGGAGCGGGTACGAGCAGTACTTC.

The rearrangement joins TRBV29-1 to TRBJ2-1; D gene uncertain. The CDR3 is 12 amino acids. The germline V gene has CDR1 SQVTM and CDR2 ANQGSEA. The V end lost 8 bases, the J end lost 8 bases, and 16 bases lay between the germline ends. CDR3 protein: CSTPASPHEQFF. The DNA for the CDR3 is TGCAGCACCCCCGCCTCCCCACATGAGCAGTTCTTC.

The chain uses TRBV11-2 and TRBJ2-7, with TRBD2 matching 9 bases. After removal of 3 bases from V and 5 bases from J, the junction contained 5 bases not matched to a gene. Germline CDR1 SGHAT, CDR2 FQNNGV. CDR3 length: 14 amino acids. The CDR3 coding sequence is TGTGCCAGCAGCTTCGGGGCGGGGGGGAACGAGCAGTACTTC. Encoded protein: CASSFGAGGNEQYF. The full variable domain, completed using reference TRBV11-2 and TRBJ2-7, is EAGVAQSPRYKIIEKRQSVAFWCNPISGHATLYWYQQILGQGPKLLIQFQNNGVVDDSQLPKDRFSAERLKGVDSTLKIQPAKLEDSAVYLCASSFGAGGNEQYFGPGTRLTVT.

Remarks on this clone: At one end the junction does not follow the germline gene, possibly because of a read error. The genes are TRBV4-1 and TRBJ2-7, with 7 bases lining up with TRBD1. CDR3 size: 13 residues. The germline V gene encodes CDR1 MGHRA and CDR2 YSYEKL. The CDR3 DNA reads TGTGCCAGCAGCCAAACAGGGGTCAACGAGCAGTACTTC. Translating gives CASSQTGVNEQYF.

In regard to this clone: Possible read error: a much larger clone is one base away. The chain recombines TRBV7-9 with TRBJ2-2; a weak D match, TRBD2 (6 bases). With 5 bases removed from V and 7 bases from J, the gap between germline ends came to 17 bases. CDR1 and CDR2 (germline): SEHNR, FQNEAQ (reference sequence). The CDR3 consists of 15 residues. CDR3 DNA sequence: TGTGCCAGCAGCCCTCGATGGGGGGACGTCGGGGAGCTGTTTTTT. Translating it yields CASSPRWGDVGELFF.

This chain uses TRBV10-1 with TRBJ1-1; D is uncertain. Per the germline V gene, CDR1 is WNHNN and CDR2 is SYGVQD (reference sequence). V was cut by 3 bases and J by 0 bases, with 8 bases left in between. The length of the CDR3 is 14 residues. CDR3 amino acids: CASSDGSMNTEAFF. The CDR3 DNA is TGCGCCAGCAGTGACGGCAGCATGAACACTGAAGCTTTCTTT.

This clone has only one observation. This chain connects TRBV5-1 to TRBJ1-4; 9 nucleotides line up with TRBD1. V lost 4 bases to trimming and J lost 5 bases; unmatched junction nucleotides: 6. CDR1 is SGHRS and CDR2 is YFSETQ in the germline V gene. CDR3 length: 15 amino acids. The CDR3 sequence: CASSGRTGENEKLFF. CDR3 sequence (DNA): TGCGCCAGCAGCGGAAGGACAGGGGAGAATGAAAAACTGTTTTTT.

This chain joins TRBV28 and TRBJ1-1; D gene unclear. The V gene's germline CDR1 is MDHEN and CDR2 SYDVKM. The CDR3 runs to 14 residues. Trimming left V 2 bases short and J 1 base short, with 8 bases between. The CDR3 spells CASSLLITNTEAFF. The CDR3 DNA sequence: TGTGCCAGCAGTTTACTCATAACGAACACTGAAGCTTTCTTT. Filled out from reference TRBV28 and TRBJ1-1, the complete variable domain reads DVKVTQSSRYLVKRTGEKVFLECVQDMDHENMFWYRQDPGLGLRLIYFSYDVKMKEKGDIPEGYSVSREKKERFSLILESASTNQTSMYLCASSLLITNTEAFFGQGTRLTVV.

The J gene is TRBJ2-3, the V gene TRBV9; no definite D call. The CDR3 totals 14 residues. The ends were cut back, 0 bases at V and 0 bases at J, with 5 bases in the middle. Germline CDR1 is SGDLS and CDR2 is YYNGEE. In DNA form, the CDR3 reads TGTGCCAGCAGCGTAGTGGGAAGCACAGATACGCAGTATTTT. It yields the protein CASSVVGSTDTQYF.

This clone was detected once. V is TRBV28 and J is TRBJ1-3, with 7 bases identical to TRBD1. V dropped 6 bases and J dropped 1; count of bases not matched to a gene: 9. The CDR3 runs to 16 residues. Germline CDR1 is MDHEN and CDR2 is SYDVKM. The CDR3 loop reads CASRNRGRLSGNTIYF. CDR3 nucleotide sequence: TGTGCCAGCAGGAACAGGGGCCGCCTATCTGGAAACACCATATATTTT. The entire variable domain, with the rest obtained from reference TRBV28 and TRBJ1-3, is as follows: DVKVTQSSRYLVKRTGEKVFLECVQDMDHENMFWYRQDPGLGLRLIYFSYDVKMKEKGDIPEGYSVSREKKERFSLILESASTNQTSMYLCASRNRGRLSGNTIYFGEGSWLTVV.

The rearrangement links TRBV5-6 to TRBJ2-1; TRBD1 aligns across 7 bases. V dropped 7 bases and J dropped 8; count of bases not matched to a gene: 9. The CDR3 spans 13 residues. Germline V gene sequence: CDR1 SGHDT, CDR2 YYEEEE. Here the CDR3 reads CASLTGSTDEQFF. DNA of the CDR3: TGTGCCAGCCTGACAGGGAGTACAGATGAGCAGTTCTTC. The variable domain in full, completed from reference TRBV5-6 and TRBJ2-1, reads DAGVTQSPTHLIKTRGQQVTLRCSPKSGHDTVSWYQQALGQGPQFIFQYYEEEERQRGNFPDRFSGHQFPNYSSELNVNALLLGDSALYLCASLTGSTDEQFFGPGTRLTVL.

This clone appeared a few times. The V call is TRBV28, the J call TRBJ2-7, with D perhaps matching TRBD1 or TRBD2 (5 bases each). V was cut by 4 bases and J by 3 bases, with 16 bases left in between. The germline V gene encodes CDR1 MDHEN and CDR2 SYDVKM. This CDR3 comprises 15 residues. CDR3 nucleotides: TGTGCCAGCAGTTCTATTGGGGACCAAGGCTACGAGCAGTACTTC. Amino acids: CASSSIGDQGYEQYF. Filled out from reference TRBV28 and TRBJ2-7, the complete variable domain reads DVKVTQSSRYLVKRTGEKVFLECVQDMDHENMFWYRQDPGLGLRLIYFSYDVKMKEKGDIPEGYSVSREKKERFSLILESASTNQTSMYLCASSSIGDQGYEQYFGPGTRLTVT.

This chain links TRBV4-3 with TRBJ1-1; D is possibly TRBD1 (5 bases). The V end lost 0 bases, the J end lost 3 bases, and 14 bases lay between the germline ends. The germline V gene has CDR1 LGHNA and CDR2 YSLEER. The CDR3 has 16 residues. CDR3 in amino acids: CASSQDSRGAHTEAFF. The CDR3 region has the DNA TGCGCCAGCAGCCAAGATTCACGAGGGGCGCACACTGAAGCTTTCTTT.

The gene calls are TRBV5-8 and TRBJ2-3, with 10 bases fitting TRBD2. With V trimmed by 4 bases and J by 3 bases, 8 bases remained unmatched. Looked up from germline, CDR1 is SGHTS and CDR2 is YDEGEE. The CDR3 consists of 16 residues. The CDR3 loop is CASSPTSGKDTDTQYF. DNA of the CDR3: TGTGCCAGCAGCCCCACTAGCGGGAAAGATACAGATACGCAGTATTTT.

This chain uses TRBV30 with TRBJ1-2; no clear D. The V gene lost 0 bases and the J gene lost 6 bases, with 11 bases spanning the gap. The CDR3 length is 13 residues. Germline-derived CDR1 and CDR2 are GTSNPN and SVGIG (reference sequence). CDR3 sequence: CAWSVGSLNGYTF. In nucleotides, the CDR3 is TGTGCCTGGAGTGTGGGTAGCCTTAATGGCTACACCTTC.

This clone appeared a few times. This sequence joins TRBV7-8 and TRBJ1-1; TRBD1 matches at 7 bases. V trimming: 5 bases; J trimming: 0 bases; junction bases outside the gene matches: 6. The CDR3 contains 15 residues. The germline V gene encodes CDR1 SGHVS and CDR2 FQNEAQ. The CDR3 sequence is CASSPWDSLNTEAFF. In DNA form, the CDR3 reads TGTGCCAGCAGCCCGTGGGACAGTCTGAACACTGAAGCTTTCTTT.

The chain joins TRBV4-1 to TRBJ1-5; D is unresolved. The V gene's germline CDR1 is MGHRA and CDR2 YSYEKL. Deletions cut 0 bases from V and 5 bases from J, with 5 bases between. This CDR3 has 13 amino acids. CDR3 sequence (DNA): TGCGCCAGCAGCCAAGAAAGGGATCAGCCCCAGCATTTT. Amino acids: CASSQERDQPQHF.

A single count supports this clone. The chain carries TRBV7-6 and TRBJ2-1, with 10 bases matching TRBD2. Germline CDR1 is SGHVS and CDR2 is FNYEAQ. The CDR3 has 14 amino acids. V was clipped by 5 bases and J by 8 bases; unmatched bases: 6. DNA for the CDR3: TGTGCCAGCAGCAACAGCGGGAGGGCCTATGAGCAGTTCTTC. Residues: CASSNSGRAYEQFF.

The chain employs TRBV6-5 and TRBJ1-1; tentatively, D is TRBD1 (6 bases). Trimming cost V 5 bases and J 6 bases, with 16 bases left between them. Germline CDR1 MNHEY, CDR2 SVGAGI. CDR3 length equals 14 residues. CDR3 sequence: CASSGRVGQPEAFF. The DNA for the CDR3 is TGTGCCAGCAGTGGACGAGTTGGACAGCCTGAAGCTTTCTTT.

This chain joins TRBV5-1 and TRBJ2-3; TRBD2 matches at 12 bases. This CDR3 has 17 residues. Germline-derived CDR1 and CDR2 are SGHRS and YFSETQ. The V gene end was trimmed by 0 bases and the J gene end by 0 bases; junction bases not matched to a gene: 2. The CDR3 here is CASSLEGTSGSTDTQYF. DNA for the CDR3: TGCGCCAGCAGCTTGGAGGGGACTAGCGGGAGCACAGATACGCAGTATTTT.

The V call is TRBV10-2, the J call TRBJ2-3; 8 bases map to TRBD1. CDR1 is WSHSY, CDR2 SAAADI, per germline. This CDR3 is 14 amino acids long. V dropped 5 bases and J dropped 1; count of bases not matched to a gene: 2. In nucleotides, the CDR3 is TGCGCCAGCAGTCAGGGGGCTGGCACAGATACGCAGTATTTT. It encodes CASSQGAGTDTQYF.

The V gene is TRBV7-9, the J gene TRBJ2-1; 9 bases align to TRBD2. Looked up from germline, CDR1 is SEHNR and CDR2 is FQNEAQ (reference sequence). CDR3 length equals 15 residues. Trimming removed 4 bases from V and 4 bases from J; junction bases left unmatched: 5. The CDR3 DNA reads TGTGCCAGCAGCTCTAGCGGGGCGACATACAATGAGCAGTTCTTC. Translation: CASSSSGATYNEQFF.

This clone occurred once. The chain recombines TRBV4-1 with TRBJ2-1; 8 nucleotides match TRBD2. From germline, CDR1 is MGHRA and CDR2 YSYEKL. This CDR3 has 13 amino acids. V shed 0 bases, J shed 9 bases, and the junction held 1 base outside the gene matches. The CDR3 sequence: CASSQELAGEQFF. In DNA form, the CDR3 reads TGCGCCAGCAGCCAAGAGCTAGCGGGTGAGCAGTTCTTC.

A single count supports this clone. This chain uses TRBV2 with TRBJ2-1; a possible D gene is TRBD1 (5 bases). Germline V gene sequence: CDR1 SNHLY, CDR2 FYNNEI. Trimming removed 6 bases from V and 6 bases from J, with 21 bases in between. There are 16 residues in the CDR3. The CDR3 DNA is TGTGCCAGCAGGCCTGAGGTGTTAGGGGTCGGCAATGAGCAGTTCTTC. Its protein is CASRPEVLGVGNEQFF.

V is TRBV2 and J is TRBJ1-1, with D unresolved. Trimming stripped 8 bases from V and 0 bases from J, with 7 bases between. There are 12 residues in the CDR3. The germline V gene encodes CDR1 SNHLY and CDR2 FYNNEI. CDR3 sequence: CASPALNTEAFF. CDR3 coding DNA: TGTGCCAGCCCCGCCTTGAACACTGAAGCTTTCTTT.